Presented here are 27 T cell receptor beta chains from one specimen sequenced in a study of identifying expanded T cells in peripheral blood. Profiled with immunoSEQ multiplex PCR; TCRdb holds only in-frame clones, not every one. The sample contains about 97,000 clones, around nine tenths of which appear only once. The sample was blood. The receptors derive from a person aged 18-69 years in good health.

The CDR3 nucleotides read TGTGCCAGCGGGTCACAGGGGCAAGGCTATGGCTACACCTTC. Translated: CASGSQGQGYGYTF. This sequence joins TRBV11-2 and TRBJ1-2; 7 nucleotides agree with TRBD1. The CDR3 covers 14 residues. Germline trimming cut 8 bases from V and 4 bases from J; bases unmatched to any gene: 10. Per the germline V gene, CDR1 is SGHAT and CDR2 is FQNNGV.

This clone was found a few times. The chain links TRBV7-2 to TRBJ1-1, with D unresolved. Between the trimmed V and J ends, which lost 3 bases and 5 bases, there was a span of 4 bases. Per the germline V gene, CDR1 is SGHTA and CDR2 is FQGNSA. The CDR3 has 11 amino acids. This CDR3 is CASSFDTEAFF. CDR3 nucleotide sequence: TGTGCCAGCAGCTTCGATACTGAAGCTTTCTTT.

The chain is built from TRBV6-6 and TRBJ2-3; 8 nucleotides align to TRBD1. Germline CDR1 reads MNHNY; CDR2 reads SVGAGI (reference sequence). Trimming took 6 bases from V and 8 from J; bases not matched to a gene: 7. This CDR3 comprises 13 residues. Here the CDR3 reads CASSPRTGTTQYF. CDR3 coding DNA: TGTGCCAGCAGCCCCCGGACAGGGACTACGCAGTATTTT.

The J gene is TRBJ2-1, the V gene TRBV27; TRBD1 matches 7 bases. V lost 7 bases to trimming and J lost 5 bases; unmatched junction nucleotides: 11. Germline V CDR1 and CDR2: MNHEY, SMNVEV (reference sequence). The CDR3 runs 15 residues. The CDR3 sequence: CASILRTGPDNEQFF. DNA of the CDR3: TGTGCCAGCATATTAAGGACAGGCCCCGACAATGAGCAGTTCTTC.

For the CDR3, the DNA is TGCGCCAGCAGCCAAGATACCCCAGGGAGAATTTCACCCCTCCACTTT. As protein: CASSQDTPGRISPLHF. This chain joins TRBV4-1 and TRBJ1-6; TRBD1 is a possible D gene (5 bases). This CDR3 comprises 16 residues. The V and J ends lost 0 bases and 9 bases respectively, with 15 bases between them. CDR1 is MGHRA, CDR2 YSYEKL, per germline.

The genes are TRBV29-1 and TRBJ2-5; D possibly corresponds to TRBD2 (6 bases). This CDR3 is built from 14 residues. The germline CDR1 and CDR2 sequences are SQVTM and ANQGSEA. V was trimmed by 3 bases and J by 3 bases, leaving 14 bases between them. The DNA for the CDR3 is TGCAGCGTTGACCCACCTGGCGGGGAAGAGACCCAGTACTTC. Its protein is CSVDPPGGEETQYF.

V gene TRBV9 combines with J gene TRBJ1-3, with D unresolved. Germline V gene lookup returns CDR1 SGDLS and CDR2 YYNGEE. V lost 0 bases and J 0 bases, leaving 4 bases between the germline ends. The CDR3 totals 14 residues. The CDR3 spells CASSVGLSGNTIYF. DNA for the CDR3: TGTGCCAGCAGCGTAGGACTCTCTGGAAACACCATATATTTT.

V usage is TRBV7-2 and J usage is TRBJ2-3, with TRBD2 as a possible D gene (6 bases). The CDR3 length is 15 residues. Trimming stripped 3 bases from V and 5 bases from J, with 15 bases between. CDR1 SGHTA and CDR2 FQGNSA come from the germline V gene. DNA for the CDR3: TGTGCCAGCAGCTTTAGGGAGGCCCGGGGAGATACGCAGTATTTT. Its translation: CASSFREARGDTQYF.

J is TRBJ1-6 and V is TRBV4-1; possible D gene TRBD1, 6 bases. Between the trimmed V and J ends, which lost 2 bases and 9 bases, there was a span of 17 bases. The CDR3 is 16 residues long. The V gene's germline CDR1 is MGHRA and CDR2 YSYEKL. The DNA of the CDR3 is TGCGCCAGCAGCCAATCTCTGGGGGCGCCTACTTCACCCCTCCACTTT. It translates to CASSQSLGAPTSPLHF.

The chain employs TRBV9 and TRBJ1-1; D possibly corresponds to TRBD1 (6 bases). V lost 3 bases, J lost 4 bases, and 16 bases lay in between. This CDR3 is built from 15 residues. The germline CDR1 and CDR2 sequences are SGDLS and YYNGEE. The CDR3 region is CASSAYRDRSTEAFF. For the CDR3, the DNA is TGTGCCAGCAGCGCGTACAGGGATAGGAGCACTGAAGCTTTCTTT.

The J gene is TRBJ1-2, the V gene TRBV5-1, with TRBD1 as a possible D gene (5 bases). Per germline, CDR1 SGHRS and CDR2 YFSETQ. Trimming took off 0 bases at V and 7 bases at J, with 16 bases between the two ends. This CDR3 contains 15 residues. CDR3 loop: CASSLDKYQGGGYTF. The CDR3 bases are TGCGCCAGCAGCTTGGACAAATACCAGGGAGGTGGCTACACCTTC.

The chain recombines TRBV29-1 with TRBJ2-7; D not certain. Germline CDR1 and CDR2: SQVTM and ANQGSEA. Between the trimmed V and J ends, which lost 6 bases and 6 bases, there was a span of 15 bases. This CDR3 comprises 12 residues. The CDR3, as DNA: TGCAGCGTCGCCGGACCCCCCCTCGAGCAGTACTTC. It codes for CSVAGPPLEQYF.

The rearrangement joins TRBV27 to TRBJ2-4; D unresolved. This CDR3 is 15 amino acids long. Germline assignment: CDR1 MNHEY and CDR2 SMNVEV (reference sequence). Trimming left V 2 bases short and J 3 bases short, with 11 bases between. The CDR3 here is CASSLRRSDKNIQYF. CDR3 nucleotide sequence: TGTGCCAGCAGTTTAAGGCGGAGTGACAAAAACATTCAGTACTTC.

This clone was counted between two and nine times. The V call is TRBV6-4, the J call TRBJ2-3, with D possibly TRBD2 on 6 matching bases. V dropped 4 bases and J dropped 4 bases, with 15 bases sitting between them. Germline V gene lookup returns CDR1 MRHNA and CDR2 SNTAGT. The CDR3 has 15 amino acids. CDR3 loop: CASSALAGRSDTQYF. CDR3 DNA: TGTGCCAGCAGTGCGTTGGCGGGGAGGTCAGATACGCAGTATTTT.

V gene TRBV18 combines with J gene TRBJ2-2, with TRBD1 matching over 8 bases. The trim removed 0 bases at V and 5 bases at J, leaving 2 bases unmatched. CDR1 is KGHSH and CDR2 is LQKENI in the germline V gene. The length of the CDR3 is 15 residues. DNA of the CDR3: TGTGCCAGCTCACCACCGAACAGGGGGACCGGGGAGCTGTTTTTT. This encodes CASSPPNRGTGELFF.

V usage is TRBV5-7 and J usage is TRBJ2-3, with a possible D match to TRBD1 (6 bases). TRBV5-7 is assigned to the ORF class and has an uncertain function. V lost 3 bases to trimming and J lost 0 bases, with 14 bases between them. The CDR3 totals 16 residues. CDR3 protein: CASSCGQRPSTDTQYF. The CDR3, as DNA: TGTGCCAGCAGCTGTGGACAGCGACCTAGCACAGATACGCAGTATTTT.

A note on this clone: The same CDR3 can be traced to other DNA sequences in this sample. The chain uses TRBV19 and TRBJ1-1, with D hard to call. The CDR3 covers 12 residues. CDR1 is LNHDA, CDR2 SQIVND, per germline (reference sequence). The ends were cut back, 3 bases at V and 1 base at J, with 3 bases in the middle. CDR3 DNA sequence: TGTGCCAGTAGTATCGGGAACACTGAAGCTTTCTTT. Protein sequence: CASSIGNTEAFF.

This sequence joins TRBV7-2 and TRBJ2-7, with TRBD2 as a possible D gene (5 bases). This CDR3 has 15 amino acids. Trimming shortened V by 4 bases and J by 4 bases, and 17 bases separated the two germline ends. Germline V gene lookup returns CDR1 SGHTA and CDR2 FQGNSA. CDR3 sequence reads: CASSSGPGLSYEQYF. The CDR3 nucleotides are TGTGCCAGCAGCTCCGGACCGGGATTGAGTTACGAGCAGTACTTC. The full variable domain, its missing parts supplied by reference TRBV7-2 and TRBJ2-7, is GAGVSQSPSNKVTEKGKDVELRCDPISGHTALYWYRQSLGQGLEFLIYFQGNSAPDKSGLPSDRFSAERTGGSVSTLTIQRTQQEDSAVYLCASSSGPGLSYEQYFGPGTRLTVT.

This clone appeared once. J is TRBJ2-5 and V is TRBV2; 8 nucleotides match TRBD1. The germline CDR1 and CDR2 sequences are SNHLY and FYNNEI. The CDR3 spans 13 residues. Losses at the gene ends were 7 bases for V and 9 bases for J; bases not matched to a gene: 10. The CDR3 DNA reads TGTGCCAGCAAGGGACAGGAATTTCGGGCCCAGTACTTC. Its protein product is CASKGQEFRAQYF.

The chain recombines TRBV5-1 with TRBJ1-4, with D uncertain. Germline loops: CDR1 SGHRS, CDR2 YFSETQ. V gave up 4 bases and J gave up 1 base, with 20 bases separating them. The CDR3 length is 18 residues. CDR3 DNA: TGCGCCAGCAGCCCCACCGATTTGACTGTCCGAACTAATGAAAAACTGTTTTTT. This codes for CASSPTDLTVRTNEKLFF.

This CDR3 is CASSWGAGLAEQYF. In DNA form, the CDR3 reads TGTGCCAGCAGCTGGGGAGCGGGGTTGGCCGAGCAGTACTTC. The chain employs TRBV7-9 and TRBJ2-7; 7 nucleotides line up with TRBD2. This CDR3 has 14 residues. Germline CDR1 reads SEHNR; CDR2 reads FQNEAQ (reference sequence). J gave up 6 bases and V 4 bases, and 9 bases lay outside the gene matches. The full variable domain, in which reference TRBV7-9 and TRBJ2-7 provide the parts outside the CDR3, is DTGVSQNPRHKITKRGQNVTFRCDPISEHNRLYWYRQTLGQGPEFLTYFQNEAQLEKSRLLSDRFSAERPKGSFSTLEIQRTEQGDSAMYLCASSWGAGLAEQYFGPGTRLTVT.

The chain carries TRBV4-1 and TRBJ1-1, with TRBD1 matching over 9 bases. Germline lookup yields CDR1 MGHRA and CDR2 YSYEKL. The CDR3 loop spans 17 amino acids. The V and J ends lost 6 bases and 3 bases, in that order; junction bases with no gene match: 14. CDR3 nucleotides: TGCGCCAGCAGAAAGAAGGACAGGGGAACGGGGGACACTGAAGCTTTCTTT. Protein sequence: CASRKKDRGTGDTEAFF.

The J gene is TRBJ2-2, the V gene TRBV6-5, with D perhaps TRBD1 (7 bases). Trimming shortened V by 3 bases and J by 0 bases, and 11 bases separated the two germline ends. CDR3 size: 16 residues. Germline V gene sequence: CDR1 MNHEY, CDR2 SVGAGI. CDR3 bases: TGTGCCAGCAGTTATCAGGGGGGATCGAACACCGGGGAGCTGTTTTTT. As protein: CASSYQGGSNTGELFF.

Here the CDR3 reads CASTSDRGNSPLHF. CDR3 DNA sequence: TGTGCCAGTACCTCGGACAGGGGGAATTCACCCCTCCACTTT. The chain recombines TRBV19 with TRBJ1-6; 10 bases fit TRBD1. The CDR3 has 14 residues. After removal of 7 bases from V and 7 bases from J, the junction contained 4 bases not matched to a gene. Per germline, CDR1 LNHDA and CDR2 SQIVND (reference sequence).

V usage is TRBV5-1 and J usage is TRBJ2-3, with D tentatively TRBD1 (6 bases). V lost 0 bases, J lost 4 bases, and 9 bases lay in between. CDR3 size: 14 residues. Looked up from germline, CDR1 is SGHRS and CDR2 is YFSETQ. The CDR3 coding sequence is TGCGCCAGCAGCTTGGCCACAGGGTCAGATACGCAGTATTTT. It specifies CASSLATGSDTQYF.

This clone showed up just a few times. The chain employs TRBV7-6 and TRBJ1-6; D is uncertain. The germline V and J ends were trimmed by 5 bases and 10 bases, with 12 bases remaining between them. The V gene's germline CDR1 is SGHVS and CDR2 FNYEAQ. The CDR3 consists of 13 residues. The CDR3 region is CASSPARGSPLHF. The CDR3 bases are TGTGCCAGCAGCCCCGCCCGGGGATCACCCCTCCACTTT. The complete variable domain, with remaining parts taken from reference TRBV7-6 and TRBJ1-6, reads GAGVSQSPRYKVTKRGQDVALRCDPISGHVSLYWYRQALGQGPEFLTYFNYEAQQDKSGLPNDRFSAERPEGSISTLTIQRTEQRDSAMYRCASSPARGSPLHFGNGTRLTVT.

The chain joins TRBV30 to TRBJ2-3, with 10 bases that match TRBD2. Losses at the gene ends were 3 bases for V and 5 bases for J; bases not matched to a gene: 17. The germline V gene has CDR1 GTSNPN and CDR2 SVGIG (reference sequence). This CDR3 spans 18 amino acids. DNA for the CDR3: TGTGCCTGGAGCTCCCTTCGCCGAGCGGGGGGGCTAGAAGATACGCAGTATTTT. Translated: CAWSSLRRAGGLEDTQYF.